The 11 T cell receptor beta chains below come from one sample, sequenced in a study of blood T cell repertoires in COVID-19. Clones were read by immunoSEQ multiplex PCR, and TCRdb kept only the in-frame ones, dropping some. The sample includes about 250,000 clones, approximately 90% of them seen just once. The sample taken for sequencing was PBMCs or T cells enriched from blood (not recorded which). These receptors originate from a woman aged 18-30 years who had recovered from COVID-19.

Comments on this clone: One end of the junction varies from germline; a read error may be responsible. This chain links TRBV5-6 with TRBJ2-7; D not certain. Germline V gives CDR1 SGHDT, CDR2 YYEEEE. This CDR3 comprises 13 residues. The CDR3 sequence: CASSLMGSDEQYF. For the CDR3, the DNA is TGTGCCAGCAGCTTGATGGGCTCCGACGAGCAGTACTTC.

In nucleotides, the CDR3 is TGTGCCTGCGGACAGGGCTCTGGAAACACCATATATTTT. Protein product: CACGQGSGNTIYF. V usage is TRBV30 and J usage is TRBJ1-3, with 8 nucleotides matching TRBD1. Germline CDR1 is GTSNPN and CDR2 is SVGIG (reference sequence). The length of the CDR3 is 13 residues. V dropped 6 bases and J dropped 0; count of bases not matched to a gene: 1.

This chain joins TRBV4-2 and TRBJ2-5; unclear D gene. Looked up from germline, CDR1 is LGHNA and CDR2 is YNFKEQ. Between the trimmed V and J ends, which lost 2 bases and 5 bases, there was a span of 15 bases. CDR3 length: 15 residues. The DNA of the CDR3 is TGTGCCAGCAGCCAAATCCCCTTCGTCAGGGAGACCCAGTACTTC. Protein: CASSQIPFVRETQYF.

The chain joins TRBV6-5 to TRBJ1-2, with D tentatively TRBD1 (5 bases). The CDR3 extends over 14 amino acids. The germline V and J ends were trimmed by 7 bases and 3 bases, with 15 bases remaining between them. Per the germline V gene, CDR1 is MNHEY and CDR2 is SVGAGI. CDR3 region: CASTTIDRYYGYTF. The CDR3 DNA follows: TGTGCCAGCACCACAATCGACAGATACTATGGCTACACCTTC.

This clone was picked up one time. This CDR3 reads CASSPTTGGGYGYTF. As DNA, the CDR3 is TGTGCCAGCAGTCCGACGACAGGGGGCGGCTATGGCTACACCTTC. This rearrangement joins TRBV27 to TRBJ1-2; TRBD1 matches at 10 bases. Trimming at V came to 5 bases and at J to 4 bases, leaving 7 bases not matched to a gene. Germline V CDR1 and CDR2: MNHEY, SMNVEV (reference sequence). This CDR3 region has 15 residues.

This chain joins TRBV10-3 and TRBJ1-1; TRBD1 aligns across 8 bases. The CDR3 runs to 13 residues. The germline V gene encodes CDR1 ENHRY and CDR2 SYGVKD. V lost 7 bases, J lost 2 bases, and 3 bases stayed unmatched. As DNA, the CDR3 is TGTGCCATCATGGACAGGGACAACACTGAAGCTTTCTTT. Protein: CAIMDRDNTEAFF.

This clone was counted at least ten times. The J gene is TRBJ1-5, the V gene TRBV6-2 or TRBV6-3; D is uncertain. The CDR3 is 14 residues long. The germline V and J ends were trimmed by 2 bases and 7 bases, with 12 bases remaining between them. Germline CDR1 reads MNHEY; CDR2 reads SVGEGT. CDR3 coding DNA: TGTGCCAGCAGTTACGGTCAGGAGGTACAGCCCCAGCATTTT. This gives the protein CASSYGQEVQPQHF.

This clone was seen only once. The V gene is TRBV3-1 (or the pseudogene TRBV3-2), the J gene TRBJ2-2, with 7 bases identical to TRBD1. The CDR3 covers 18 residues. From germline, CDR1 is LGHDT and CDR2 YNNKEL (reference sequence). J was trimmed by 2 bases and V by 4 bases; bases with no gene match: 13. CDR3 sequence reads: CASSPLTRGPINTGELFF. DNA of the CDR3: TGTGCCAGCAGCCCCTTAACGAGGGGGCCAATCAACACCGGGGAGCTGTTTTTT.

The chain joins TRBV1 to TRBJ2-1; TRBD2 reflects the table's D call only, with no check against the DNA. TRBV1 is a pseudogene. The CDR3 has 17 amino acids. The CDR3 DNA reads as TGCACCAGCAGCCAAGAACCTAGCGGGGCGTTTAACAATGAGCAGTTCTTC. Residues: CTSSQEPSGAFNNEQFF.

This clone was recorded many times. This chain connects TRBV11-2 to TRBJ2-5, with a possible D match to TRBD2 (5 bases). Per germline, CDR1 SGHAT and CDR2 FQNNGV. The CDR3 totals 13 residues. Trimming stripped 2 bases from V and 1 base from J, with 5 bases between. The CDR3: CASSLSGQETQYF. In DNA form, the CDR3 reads TGTGCCAGCAGCTTAAGCGGCCAAGAGACCCAGTACTTC.

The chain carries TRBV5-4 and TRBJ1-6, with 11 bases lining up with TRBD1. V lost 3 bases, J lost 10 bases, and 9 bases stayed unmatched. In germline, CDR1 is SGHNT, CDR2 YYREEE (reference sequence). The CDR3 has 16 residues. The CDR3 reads CASSSGQGALGSPLHF. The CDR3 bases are TGTGCCAGCAGCTCCGGACAGGGGGCTCTTGGATCACCCCTCCACTTT.